Following are 25 T cell receptor beta chains from one sample sequenced in a study of CD8 T cells in ankylosing spondylitis. MiXCR, applied by TCRdb to the 5' RACE reads, yields one record per CDR3 protein. The sample records about 280,000 distinct CDR3 sequences, about 19% being singletons. The sequenced material came from blood, either unsorted or a sorted T cell fraction (not recorded which). The receptors were sampled from a male donor with ankylosing spondylitis or in good health (not recorded which).

The rearrangement uses TRBV15 and TRBJ2-2; D may be TRBD2 (6 bases). Germline-derived CDR1 and CDR2 are LNHNV and YYDKDF (reference sequence). The length of the CDR3 is 15 residues. V was trimmed by 3 bases and J by 0 bases, leaving 8 bases between them. CDR3 residues: CATSRGLANTGELFF. CDR3 coding DNA: TGTGCCACCAGCAGGGGACTGGCGAACACCGGGGAGCTGTTTTTT.

In regard to this clonotype: Sequence at one end of the junction differs from germline and may be a read error. The chain recombines TRBV7-6 with TRBJ1-3; 8 positions agree with TRBD1. Germline CDR1 is SGHVS and CDR2 is FNYEAQ. This CDR3 has 15 amino acids. This CDR3 is CASRRTGSSGNTINF. The CDR3 DNA follows: TGTGCCAGCAGGCGGACAGGGAGCTCTGGAAACACCATAAATTTT.

This clonotype has a handful of counts. The V and J genes are TRBV7-9 and TRBJ2-5; TRBD1 might be the D (5 bases). Germline V gives CDR1 SEHNR, CDR2 FQNEAQ (reference sequence). The V end lost 10 bases, the J end lost 2 bases, and 17 bases lay between the germline ends. This CDR3 has 14 amino acids. The CDR3 coding sequence is TGTGCCACGAGACAGCAGGAGACTCAAGAGACCCAGTACTTC. Amino acids: CATRQQETQETQYF.

This clonotype was counted at least ten times. The chain has TRBV5-1 and TRBJ1-5; D gene unclear. V gave up 4 bases and J gave up 0 bases, with 11 bases separating them. The length of the CDR3 is 15 residues. Germline assignment: CDR1 SGHRS and CDR2 YFSETQ. CDR3 protein: CASSPSAASNQPQHF. CDR3 bases: TGCGCCAGCAGCCCGTCGGCAGCTAGCAATCAGCCCCAGCATTTT. The variable domain in full, with the rest retrieved from reference TRBV5-1 and TRBJ1-5, is KAGVTQTPRYLIKTRGQQVTLSCSPISGHRSVSWYQQTPGQGLQFLFEYFSETQRNKGNFPGRFSGRQFSNSRSEMNVSTLELGDSALYLCASSPSAASNQPQHFGDGTRLSIL.

The V and J genes are TRBV6-6 and TRBJ2-7; TRBD1 is a possible D gene (5 bases). The germline gives CDR1 MNHNY, CDR2 SVGAGI (reference sequence). Between the trimmed V and J ends, which lost 2 bases and 3 bases, there was a span of 14 bases. This CDR3 has 15 residues. The CDR3 coding sequence is TGTGCCAGCAGTTACGGGGCAGACCCAAACTACGAGCAGTACGTC. Residues: CASSYGADPNYEQYV.

This clonotype was counted ten times or more. This chain joins TRBV24-1 and TRBJ2-7; weak D call: TRBD2 (5 bases). This CDR3 has 10 amino acids. Trimming took 9 bases from V and 5 from J, leaving 7 bases between them. CDR1 and CDR2 (germline): KGHDR, SFDVKD. The CDR3, as DNA: TGTGCCACCTGGCGGGACGAGCAGTACGTC. Amino acids: CATWRDEQYV.

The sample holds a few counts of this clonotype. V usage is TRBV7-6 and J usage is TRBJ1-1; tentatively, D is TRBD1 (6 bases). V lost 2 bases to trimming and J lost 6 bases, with 10 bases between them. In germline, CDR1 is SGHVS, CDR2 FNYEAQ. This CDR3 has 13 residues. CDR3 DNA sequence: TGTGCCAGCAGCTTATATTCAGGGGCTGAAGCTTTCTTT. Protein product: CASSLYSGAEAFF.

The chain is built from TRBV5-1 and TRBJ2-6; the match to TRBD1 covers 10 bases. The CDR3 extends over 17 amino acids. Germline CDR1 SGHRS, CDR2 YFSETQ. V trimming: 3 bases; J trimming: 2 bases; junction bases outside the gene matches: 5. CDR3 sequence (DNA): TGCGCCAGCAGCTCCGGGACAGGGGCGGCTGGGGCCAACGTCCTGACTTTC. Its protein is CASSSGTGAAGANVLTF.

The chain couples TRBV12-3 or TRBV12-4 to TRBJ2-5; TRBD2 matches 13 bases. V shed 6 bases, J shed 7 bases, and the junction held 8 bases outside the gene matches. The CDR3 spans 15 residues. The CDR3 is CASSNGLAGEGTQYF. The CDR3 nucleotides are TGTGCCAGCAGCAACGGACTAGCGGGAGAGGGGACCCAGTACTTC.

This clonotype has only a few counts. A read error may produce the germline difference seen at one junction end. The rearrangement joins TRBV20-1 to TRBJ1-2; D may be TRBD1 (6 bases). The length of the CDR3 is 14 residues. Per germline, CDR1 DFQATT and CDR2 SNEGSKA (reference sequence). This chain's CDR3 is CSARGPDRNYGYTF. The CDR3, as DNA: TGCAGTGCCAGAGGCCCGGACAGAAATTATGGCTACACCTTC.

This clonotype was observed at least ten times. V and J are TRBV28 and TRBJ1-5, with D perhaps matching TRBD1 (5 bases). The CDR3 loop spans 15 amino acids. The V gene lost 0 bases and the J gene lost 2 bases, with 8 bases spanning the gap. CDR1 and CDR2 (germline): MDHEN, SYDVKM. The DNA of the CDR3 is TGTGCCAGCAGTTTATGGGGGCGAGGCAATCAGCCCCAGCATTTT. Translation: CASSLWGRGNQPQHF.

This chain connects TRBV5-6 to TRBJ2-1; TRBD2 aligns across 7 bases. V shed 4 bases, J shed 4 bases, and the junction held 11 bases outside the gene matches. The germline gives CDR1 SGHDT, CDR2 YYEEEE. The CDR3 has 16 amino acids. CDR3 sequence: CASSQAMGGRYNEQFF. The CDR3 region has the DNA TGTGCCAGCAGCCAGGCCATGGGAGGGCGATACAATGAGCAGTTCTTC.

The genes are TRBV20-1 and TRBJ1-6; TRBD1 might be the D (6 bases). The CDR3 loop spans 16 amino acids. Germline V lookup: CDR1 DFQATT, CDR2 SNEGSKA (reference sequence). V shed 3 bases and J shed 1 base, with 13 bases lying between them. CDR3 DNA sequence: TGCAGTGCTAGGAAGACAGGCGTTTCCTATAATTCACCCCTCCACTTT. As protein: CSARKTGVSYNSPLHF.

This clonotype was found many times. The genes are TRBV12-3 or TRBV12-4 and TRBJ1-6; the D is unclear. The CDR3 is made up of 13 amino acids. Trimming stripped 6 bases from V and 7 bases from J, with 10 bases between. CDR3 in DNA: TGTGCCAGCAGCCGTACGGCCAATTCACCCCTCCACTTT. Translation: CASSRTANSPLHF.

For this clonotype: Germline is not matched at one junction end, which may reflect a read error. The rearrangement links TRBV3-1 to TRBJ2-5, with D maybe TRBD2 (6 bases). Germline loops: CDR1 LGHDT, CDR2 YNNKEL (reference sequence). The CDR3 is 16 amino acids. CDR3 amino acids: CAISPRWRGKQETQYF. The CDR3 bases are TGTGCCATCAGCCCCCGTTGGCGGGGAAAACAAGAGACCCAGTACTTC.

This rearrangement joins TRBV11-2 to TRBJ2-3; D is perhaps TRBD2 (6 bases). In germline, CDR1 is SGHAT, CDR2 FQNNGV. The germline V and J ends were trimmed by 1 base and 2 bases, with 13 bases remaining between them. This CDR3 has 16 amino acids. The CDR3 DNA is TGTGCCAGCAGCTTAGCCGTCCGGGAGACCACAGATACGCAGTATTTT. Amino acid sequence: CASSLAVRETTDTQYF.

This clonotype was detected many times. The CDR3 loop is CSVQGALQETQYF. CDR3 DNA sequence: TGCAGCGTTCAAGGGGCCCTCCAAGAGACCCAGTACTTC. V usage is TRBV29-1 and J usage is TRBJ2-5; a weak D match, TRBD1 (5 bases). This CDR3 is built from 13 residues. Per germline, CDR1 SQVTM and CDR2 ANQGSEA. Trimming removed 5 bases from V and 1 base from J, with 11 bases in between.

This rearrangement joins TRBV6-6 to TRBJ1-2, with D unclear. Germline V gene data show CDR1 as MNHNY and CDR2 as SVGAGI (reference sequence). V gave up 5 bases and J gave up 8 bases, with 12 bases separating them. The CDR3 has 12 residues. The CDR3 reads CASSDGSGGYTF. The CDR3 DNA follows: TGTGCCAGCAGTGACGGGTCTGGAGGCTACACCTTC.

In this sample, this clonotype turned up a few times. V is TRBV5-5 and J is TRBJ2-1; 7 nucleotides agree with TRBD1. The CDR3 covers 16 residues. V dropped 0 bases and J dropped 3; count of bases not matched to a gene: 6. Germline V gene data show CDR1 as SGHKS and CDR2 as YYEKEE (reference sequence). The CDR3 nucleotides read TGTGCCAGCAGCTTGGGAGACAGGGTGGACTACAATGAGCAGTTCTTC. Translated, it gives CASSLGDRVDYNEQFF. Based on the CDR3 plus reference TRBV5-5 and TRBJ2-1, the full variable domain is DAGVTQSPTHLIKTRGQQVTLRCSPISGHKSVSWYQQVLGQGPQFIFQYYEKEERGRGNFPDRFSARQFPNYSSELNVNALLLGDSALYLCASSLGDRVDYNEQFFGPGTRLTVL.

On this clonotype itself: A much larger clonotype is one base distant, so this may be a read error. This chain joins TRBV6-1 and TRBJ2-2; 7 bases agree with TRBD1. Germline assignment: CDR1 MNHNS and CDR2 SASEGT. The CDR3 totals 14 residues. Losses at the gene ends were 8 bases for V and 1 base for J; bases not matched to a gene: 4. The DNA for the CDR3 is TGTGCCAGCGGCTGGGACAGGAACACCGGGGAGCTGTTTTTT. This encodes CASGWDRNTGELFF.

This clonotype was observed at least ten times. The chain couples TRBV20-1 to TRBJ2-3; 11 bases fit TRBD1. With V trimmed by 6 bases and J by 4 bases, 3 bases remained unmatched. The CDR3 length is 13 residues. Germline CDR1 DFQATT, CDR2 SNEGSKA (reference sequence). CDR3 DNA: TGCAGTGCCTGGGGACAGGGGGCAGATACGCAGTATTTT. This encodes CSAWGQGADTQYF.

V is TRBV20-1 and J is TRBJ2-1; D may correspond to TRBD1 or TRBD2 (5 bases each). The germline V gene encodes CDR1 DFQATT and CDR2 SNEGSKA (reference sequence). The CDR3 spans 13 residues. V shed 2 bases and J shed 6 bases, with 11 bases lying between them. The DNA for the CDR3 is TGCAGTGCTAGATGGGGGAGCGGCAATGAGCAGTTCTTC. Protein sequence: CSARWGSGNEQFF.

V and J are TRBV29-1 and TRBJ2-5; D ambiguous. CDR3 size: 13 residues. CDR1 and CDR2 (germline): SQVTM, ANQGSEA. Deletions cut 4 bases from V and 2 bases from J, with 11 bases between. The CDR3 DNA sequence: TGCAGCGTTGTCAAGGGAAATCAAGAGACCCAGTACTTC. This gives the protein CSVVKGNQETQYF.

This clonotype came up a few times. This sequence joins TRBV12-3 or TRBV12-4 and TRBJ1-3; tentatively, D is TRBD1 (5 bases). With 6 bases removed from V and 0 bases from J, the gap between germline ends came to 12 bases. This CDR3 comprises 15 residues. For the CDR3, the DNA is TGTGCCAGCAGGAGGGACCAAAGCTCTGGAAACACCATATATTTT. Translating gives CASRRDQSSGNTIYF.

This clonotype was counted many times. V gene TRBV20-1 combines with J gene TRBJ2-1; 10 bases match TRBD2. Germline V gene sequence: CDR1 DFQATT, CDR2 SNEGSKA (reference sequence). Trimming cost V 1 base and J 2 bases; bases outside gene matches: 5. This CDR3 is built from 16 residues. The CDR3 coding sequence is TGCAGTGCTAGAGTACCCAGCGGGAGGGCCTACAATGAGCAGTTCTTC. It is translated as CSARVPSGRAYNEQFF.